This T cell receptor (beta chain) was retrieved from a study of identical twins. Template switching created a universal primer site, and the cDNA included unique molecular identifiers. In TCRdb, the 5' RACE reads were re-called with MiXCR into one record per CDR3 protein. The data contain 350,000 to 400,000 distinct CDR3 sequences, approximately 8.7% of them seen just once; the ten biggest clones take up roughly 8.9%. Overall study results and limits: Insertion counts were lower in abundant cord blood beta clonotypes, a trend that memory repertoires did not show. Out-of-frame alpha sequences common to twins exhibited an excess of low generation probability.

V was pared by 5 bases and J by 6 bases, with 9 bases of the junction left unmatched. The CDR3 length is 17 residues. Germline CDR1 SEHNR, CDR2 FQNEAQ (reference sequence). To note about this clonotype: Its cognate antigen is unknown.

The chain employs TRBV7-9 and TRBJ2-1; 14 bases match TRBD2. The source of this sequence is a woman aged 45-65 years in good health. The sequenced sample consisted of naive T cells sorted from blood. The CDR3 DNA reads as TGTGCCAGCAGCCCCAAGGGGACTAGCGGGAGAACCAATGAGCAGTTCTTC. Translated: CASSPKGTSGRTNEQFF.